This T cell receptor (beta chain) comes out of a study of T-cell memory formation after mild COVID-19. Study results and limitations: Contracting CD4+ clones sat mainly in CM and EM; CD8+ in EMRA. From day 15 to 85, contracting clones were balanced between CD4 and CD8, whereas later expanders leaned toward CD4+.

This clonotype was picked up a small number of times. As yet, its antigen is unknown. The CDR3 runs 14 residues. The germline gives CDR1 SGHVS, CDR2 FNYEAQ. Trimming took 6 bases from V and 6 from J; bases not matched to a gene: 11. With constant-segment primers, 5'RACE yielded cDNA libraries of TCR alpha and TCR beta that carried sample barcodes and UMIs. One entry per CDR3 protein results from TCRdb running MiXCR on the 5' RACE reads. The sample yields some 600,000 distinct CDR3 sequences, 15% to 20% seen once. Sequencing was carried out using PBMCs or a T cell subset sorted from them (not recorded which). The chain recombines TRBV7-6 with TRBJ2-7; 7 nucleotides match TRBD1. This TCR was sampled from an adult woman who had mild COVID-19 (a few samples of this study predate the infection). Cell type and time point are not known. DNA for the CDR3: TGTGCCAGCAGACCCCGGGACAGTCCCTTCGAGCAGTACTTC. This gives the protein CASRPRDSPFEQYF.